This T cell receptor beta chain stems from a study of identifying expanded T cells in peripheral blood. TCRdb keeps only in-frame clones here, not all; method: immunoSEQ multiplex PCR. The sample shows some 77,000 clones, 88% of them seen only once. Study-wide points: Roughly two-week clone count variance significantly increased as total template count grew. Technical replicates showed roughly 1.2 changed clones; roughly two weeks 15 to 20; four weeks 19.

The CDR3 loop spans 11 amino acids. Trimming stripped 2 bases from V and 7 bases from J, with 5 bases between. Germline loops: CDR1 MRHNA, CDR2 SNTAGT. Collection occurred without any documented infections or immune events in donors. As for this clone: Its antigen remains unknown.

The chain recombines TRBV6-4 with TRBJ1-2; weak D call: TRBD1 (5 bases). The receptor was isolated from a person aged 18-69 years in good health. The specimen was blood. CDR3 nucleotide sequence: TGTGCCAGCAGTGACAGGGGTGGCTACACCTTC. This translates into CASSDRGGYTF.